These T cell receptor beta chains were read from a single sample in a study of CD8+CD57+ T cells in acquired aplastic anemia. TCRdb reanalysed the reads using MiXCR and keeps one entry per CDR3 protein. Of about 200,000 distinct CDR3 sequences listed, over 55% are singletons. Sequencing was performed on sorted CD4+, CD8+, or CD8+CD57+ T cells (not recorded which) from PBMCs. These receptors all come from a human donor with aplastic anemia. Both conserved end residues are part of each CDR3. A D gene is named only where the DNA matches it firmly. The size field is filled for only some rows; it gives once, few, many or a size class.

TRBJ2-5 TRBV2 . . TGTGCCAGCAGTGACCCCGAAGAGACCCAGTACTTC CASSDPEETQYF
TRBJ1-4 TRBV2 . . TGTGCCAGCGATAAAGAACCGGGAAGAGGTGAAAAACTGTTTTTT CASDKEPGRGEKLFF
TRBJ1-1 TRBV7-6 many TRBD1 TGTGCCAGCAGCCTCGGGACAGGGAAGGACACTGAAGCTTTCTTT CASSLGTGKDTEAFF
TRBJ2-2 TRBV24-1 . . TGTGCCACCAGTGATTCCCACTTAAACACCGGGGAGCTGTTTTTT CATSDSHLNTGELFF
TRBJ1-2 TRBV6-1 many . TGTGCCAGCAGGGACTACAACTATGGCTACACCTTC CASRDYNYGYTF
TRBJ1-2 TRBV5-4 . . TGTGCCAGCAGCGTCGACGAGGACTATGGCTACACCTTC CASSVDEDYGYTF
TRBJ2-1 TRBV10-3 . . TGTGCCATCGGTGCGGGGACTCCGCTGAATGAGCAGTTCTTC CAIGAGTPLNEQFF
TRBJ2-3 TRBV15 many . TGTGCCACCAGCAAAAACTTCGCGGGAAGCACAGATACGCAGTATTTT CATSKNFAGSTDTQYF
TRBJ2-3 TRBV20-1 . TRBD1 TGCAGTGCAGCACAGGGGACAGATACGCAGTATTTT CSAAQGTDTQYF
TRBJ1-2 TRBV7-8 . . TGTGCCAGCAGCAACCACCGGGACTCCCTAAACTATGGCTACACCTTC CASSNHRDSLNYGYTF
TRBJ2-7 TRBV20-1 . TRBD1 TGCAGTGCTAGTCTGGACAGGGGCCGCGAGCAGTACTTC CSASLDRGREQYF
TRBJ1-2 TRBV20-1 . . TGCAGTGTCCTGCGATCAGACAGTACTGGCTACACCTTC CSVLRSDSTGYTF
TRBJ2-3 TRBV7-6 . TRBD1 TGTGCCAGCAGCAGCCGGGACAGGTGGGCAGATACGCAGTATTTT CASSSRDRWADTQYF
TRBJ1-2 TRBV7-6 . . TGTGCCAGCAGCTTGAGTATGGGGGGAGCTAACTATGGCTACACCTTC CASSLSMGGANYGYTF
TRBJ2-7 TRBV10-3 . TRBD1 TGTGCCAGCAGCTCCCGGGACAGCTTCTCCTACGAGCAGTACTTC CASSSRDSFSYEQYF
TRBJ1-5 TRBV2 few TRBD1 TGTGCCAGCAGGGGGACAGGGGCTCAGCCCCAGCATTTT CASRGTGAQPQHF
TRBJ2-5 TRBV6-5 . TRBD1 TGTGCCAGCAAAGGACAGGTCCAAAAGAGAGAGTACTTC CASKGQVQKREYF
TRBJ2-7 TRBV2 . . TGTGCCAGCAGTTTAACTGGAGAAGCACTCGAGCAGTACTTC CASSLTGEALEQYF
TRBJ1-1 TRBV5-8 . TRBD1 TGTGCCAGCAGCTTAACGACAGGGACCGCTTTCTTT CASSLTTGTAFF
TRBJ2-7 TRBV15 few TRBD2 TGTGCCACCAGCAGCTCCCGGGAGGGCCCAAAGGGAGAGCAGTACTTC CATSSSREGPKGEQYF
TRBJ1-5 TRBV20-1 few . TGCAGTGCTAGAGATCCAAGGGACAATCAGCCCCAGCATTTT CSARDPRDNQPQHF
TRBJ2-7 TRBV5-6 . . TGTGCCAGCAGCCTAGTCGGACACACAAATTACGAGCAGTACTTC CASSLVGHTNYEQYF
TRBJ2-7 TRBV4-3 . TRBD1 TGCGCCAGCAGCCAAGAATGGGACAGGCGCTACGAGCAGTACTTC CASSQEWDRRYEQYF
TRBJ1-4 TRBV12-3/TRBV12-4 . . TGTGCCAGCACCTTAACCGGGATGGGGGAAAAACTGTTTTTT CASTLTGMGEKLFF
TRBJ2-4 TRBV7-9 . TRBD1 TGTGCCAGCAGCTTGGGACAGGGTGGGAAAAACATTCAGTACTTC CASSLGQGGKNIQYF
TRBJ2-1 TRBV7-2 . . TGTGCCAGCAGCAACGGACGAGGACAGCAGTTCTTC CASSNGRGQQFF
TRBJ1-3 TRBV3-1 many . TGTGCCAGCAGCCAAGTTAATCGAAACACCATATATTTT CASSQVNRNTIYF
TRBJ1-5 TRBV7-3 . . TGTGCCAGCAGCTTAATCCAGGACCAGCCCCAGCATTTT CASSLIQDQPQHF
TRBJ2-2 TRBV20-1 . . TGCAGTGCTAGGACAGCCGACACCGGGGAGCTGTTTTTT CSARTADTGELFF
TRBJ1-5 TRBV19 . TRBD1 TGTGCCAGTAGTAGTCTCCGGACAGGGGGCCGACAGCCCCAGCATTTT CASSSLRTGGRQPQHF
TRBJ1-1 TRBV5-1 . . TGCGCCAGCAGCTTGGCCGAAGTAAGTTGGGACACTGAAGCTTTCTTT CASSLAEVSWDTEAFF
TRBJ2-3 TRBV12-3/TRBV12-4 . TRBD2 TGTGCCAGCAGCTCCCTCGGACTAGCGGGCACAGATACGCAGTATTTT CASSSLGLAGTDTQYF
TRBJ1-2 TRBV20-1 few . TGCAGTGCTAGCCCTGGGGGTGGTGGCTACACCTTC CSASPGGGGYTF
TRBJ1-1 TRBV29-1 once . TGCAGCATCGAGGGGGGTCTATACACTGAAGCTTTCTTT CSIEGGLYTEAFF
TRBJ2-6 TRBV7-8 . . TGTGCCAGCAGCTTAAGGGCAGGGCTATCTGGGGCCAACGTCCTGACTTTC CASSLRAGLSGANVLTF
TRBJ2-5 TRBV13 once . TGTGCCAGCAGCCTGGGGGGTGCGTACCAAGAGACCCAGTACTTC CASSLGGAYQETQYF
TRBJ2-7 TRBV7-8 . . TGTGCCAGCAGCTTAGGAGCCCAGATCTACGAGCAGTACTTC CASSLGAQIYEQYF
TRBJ1-2 TRBV10-3 . TRBD1 TGTGCCATTCAACAGGGGGACTATGGCTACACCTTC CAIQQGDYGYTF
TRBJ1-1 TRBV2 . TRBD1 TGTGCCAGCGAGACAGGGGTGAACACTGAAGCTTTCTTT CASETGVNTEAFF
TRBJ2-7 TRBV3-1 . . TGTGCCAGCAGCTCAAATATCTACGAGCAGTACTTC CASSSNIYEQYF
TRBJ1-6 TRBV15 few TRBD1 TGTGCCACCAGCAGGGGACAGGGGGCGATAAGTTCACCCCTCCACTTT CATSRGQGAISSPLHF
TRBJ1-4 TRBV12-3/TRBV12-4 many TRBD1 TGTGCCAGCACCCCAGGGGGGGCCCCTGGTGAAAAACTGTTTTTT CASTPGGAPGEKLFF
TRBJ2-7 TRBV7-2 few . TGTGCCAGCAGCCAAGGACTGGTCTCCTACGAGCAGTACTTC CASSQGLVSYEQYF
TRBJ2-7 TRBV20-1 . . TGCAGTGCTAGAGACTTGACACGGGGGTCCTACGAGCAGTACTTC CSARDLTRGSYEQYF
TRBJ2-5 TRBV2 . TRBD1 TGTGCCAGCCGAGGGACAGGGCAACGGGAGACCCAGTACTTC CASRGTGQRETQYF
TRBJ2-3 TRBV7-9 . . TGTGCCAGCAGCCGGACGCAGTATTTT CASSRTQYF
TRBJ1-1 TRBV20-1 . . TGCAGTGCCCGTCTGGCAGGGAAACTGTCTGAGGCTTTCTTT CSARLAGKLSEAFF
TRBJ2-1 TRBV24-1 . . TGTGCCACCAGTGACTCCGTAGGAGGGCAGGTCGATGAGCAGTTCTTC CATSDSVGGQVDEQFF
TRBJ2-1 TRBV20-1 . . TGCAGTGCCCCTAAGAGCTCATACAATGAGCAGTTCTTC CSAPKSSYNEQFF
TRBJ2-2 TRBV19 . . TGTGCCAGTAGTATGCGGTGGGAGGGGGCTACCACCGGGGAGCTGTTTTTT CASSMRWEGATTGELFF
TRBJ2-7 TRBV2 . TRBD1 TGTGCCAGCAGTGAAGGGACAGGGTCGTACGAGCAGTACTTC CASSEGTGSYEQYF
TRBJ2-7 TRBV9 many TRBD2 TGTGCCAGCAGCCACTCTACGGCGGGGGGGAACGAGCAGTACTTC CASSHSTAGGNEQYF
TRBJ2-5 TRBV28 . . TGTGCCAGCAGGGAGGAGACCCAGTACTTC CASREETQYF
TRBJ1-5 TRBV7-9 . . TGCGCCAGCAGCCAAGATGTAGCGAATAGCAATCAGCCCCAGCATTTT CASSQDVANSNQPQHF
TRBJ2-2 TRBV12-3/TRBV12-4 few . TGTGCCAGCAACCAATACGACGGGGACACCGGGGAGCTGTTTTTT CASNQYDGDTGELFF
TRBJ1-5 TRBV19 . . TGTGCCAGTACCGCTTACTCCGATCGGCCCCAGCATTTT CASTAYSDRPQHF
TRBJ1-4 TRBV12-5 many . TGTGCTAGTGGTTCACGACCAGGGGTAATGATCGAAAAACTGTTTTTT CASGSRPGVMIEKLFF
TRBJ1-2 TRBV2 many . TGTGCCAGCAGTGATCTCTTAGGGTTGGAATATGGCTACACCTTC CASSDLLGLEYGYTF
TRBJ1-2 TRBV10-3 few . TGTGCCATCAGTGAGTCGAGGCAGCCCTCGAACTATGGCTACACCTTC CAISESRQPSNYGYTF
TRBJ2-1 TRBV24-1 . TRBD2 TGTGCCACCAGCAAGACCCGAGCCGCGGGAGGGCCTAGGGATGAGCAGTTCTTC CATSKTRAAGGPRDEQFF